The clone carrying this T cell receptor (beta chain) was counted once. The sample belongs to a study of shared clonotypes between healthy human individuals. Trimming left V 3 bases short and J 9 bases short, with 15 bases between. The CDR3 length is 15 residues. Per the germline V gene, CDR1 is KGHSH and CDR2 is LQKENI. TCRdb keeps only in-frame clones here, not all; method: immunoSEQ multiplex PCR. The sample records 2 million to 2.5 million clones, under 97% being singletons. Sequenced: naive CD4+ T cells sorted from blood. Subset meaning: CD45RA+ positively selected. The TCR comes from a man aged 18 to 30 in good health. The chain employs TRBV18 and TRBJ1-6; D may be TRBD1 (6 bases). CDR3 sequence reads: CASSPPGGEGSPLHF. The CDR3 coding sequence is TGTGCCAGCTCACCTCCTGGGGGCGAGGGTTCACCCCTCCACTTT.